This T cell receptor (beta chain) was identified during a study of cytomegalovirus exposure and HLA in healthy donors. Findings and caveats of the study: Using the classifier, cytomegalovirus status was reportedly diagnosed with high specificity and sensitivity. Another analysis was done later, and it associated around 16,000 TCR beta sequences with HLA alleles at 0.05 false discovery rate. Overall, around 150 TCR beta chains were annotated as cytomegalovirus-associated.

PCR was performed using 60 Vbeta and 13 Jbeta primers. Data came from immunoSEQ multiplex PCR; TCRdb stores just in-frame clones and leaves some out. The table has approximately 140,000 clones, about 64% seen once; the top ten hold approximately 6.6%. The trim removed 4 bases at V and 5 bases at J, leaving 11 bases unmatched. In germline, CDR1 is SGHNT, CDR2 YYREEE (reference sequence). This CDR3 comprises 16 residues. Donors had nominal health at sampling but likely had unrecorded immune exposures. About this clone itself: The antigen is undetermined.

The source is a woman aged 55-69 years in good health and CMV-seropositive. The chain carries TRBV5-4 and TRBJ2-5; 10 nucleotides agree with TRBD2. Sequencing input: PBMCs. CDR3 region: CASSPSGRGPRETQYF. The CDR3 bases are TGTGCCAGCAGCCCTAGCGGGAGAGGCCCCCGGGAGACCCAGTACTTC.